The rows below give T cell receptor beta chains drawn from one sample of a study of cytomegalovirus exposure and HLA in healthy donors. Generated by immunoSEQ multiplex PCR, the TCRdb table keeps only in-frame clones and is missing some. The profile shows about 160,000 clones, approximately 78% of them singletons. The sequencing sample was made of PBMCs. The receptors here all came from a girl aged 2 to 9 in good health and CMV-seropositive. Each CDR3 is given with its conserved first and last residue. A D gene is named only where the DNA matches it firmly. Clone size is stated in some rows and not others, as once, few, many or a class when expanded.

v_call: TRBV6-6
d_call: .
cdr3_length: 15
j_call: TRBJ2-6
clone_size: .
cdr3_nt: TGTGCCAGCCGGCGTAGGGGAACTGGGGCCAACGTCCTGACTTTC
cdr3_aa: CASRRRGTGANVLTF

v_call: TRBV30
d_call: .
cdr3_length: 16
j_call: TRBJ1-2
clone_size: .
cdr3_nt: TGTGCCTGGAGTGTACGGGAGGTTACAGAAAACTATGGCTACACCTTC
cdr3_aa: CAWSVREVTENYGYTF

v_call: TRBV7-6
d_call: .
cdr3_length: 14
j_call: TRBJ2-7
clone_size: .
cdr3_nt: TGTGCCAGCAGCCCCCTGACGGAGGGCTACGAGCAGTACTTC
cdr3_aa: CASSPLTEGYEQYF

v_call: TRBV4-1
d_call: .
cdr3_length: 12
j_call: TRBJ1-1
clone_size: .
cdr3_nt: TGCGCCAGCAGCCGAGGACTGGGAGAGGCTTTCTTT
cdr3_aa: CASSRGLGEAFF

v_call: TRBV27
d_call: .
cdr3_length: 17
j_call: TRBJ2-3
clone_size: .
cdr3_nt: TGTGCCAGCACCAAAAGGGGTCAACACGGCCCACAAGATACGCAGTATTTT
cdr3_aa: CASTKRGQHGPQDTQYF

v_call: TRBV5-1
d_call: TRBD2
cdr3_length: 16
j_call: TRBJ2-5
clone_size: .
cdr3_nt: TGCGCCAGCAGCTGGGAGACTAGCGGGAGGGCCGGGACCCAGTACTTC
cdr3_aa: CASSWETSGRAGTQYF

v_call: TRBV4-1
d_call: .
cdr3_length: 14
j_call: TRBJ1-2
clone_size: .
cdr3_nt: TGCGCCAGCAGCCGAACAGATGGGGGCATCGGCTACACCTTC
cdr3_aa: CASSRTDGGIGYTF

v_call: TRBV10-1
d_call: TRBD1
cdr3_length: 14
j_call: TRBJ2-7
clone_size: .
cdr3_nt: TGCGCCAGCAGCGGACAGGGGGCCCCCTACGAGCAGTACTTC
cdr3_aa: CASSGQGAPYEQYF

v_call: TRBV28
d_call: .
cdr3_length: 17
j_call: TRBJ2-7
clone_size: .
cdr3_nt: TGTGCCAGCAGTTTAAGAGGACTTCAGGGGACCTCCTACGAGCAGTACTTC
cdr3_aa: CASSLRGLQGTSYEQYF

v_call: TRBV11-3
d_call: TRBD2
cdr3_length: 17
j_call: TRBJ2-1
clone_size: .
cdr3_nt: TGTGCCAGCAGCCCCGAGTCGACTAGCGGCTCCTACAATGAGCAGTTCTTC
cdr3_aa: CASSPESTSGSYNEQFF

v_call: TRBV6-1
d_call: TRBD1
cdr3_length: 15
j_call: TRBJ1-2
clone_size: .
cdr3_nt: TGTGCCAGCAGTGAAGAGGAACAGGGGGAATATGGCTACACCTTC
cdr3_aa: CASSEEEQGEYGYTF

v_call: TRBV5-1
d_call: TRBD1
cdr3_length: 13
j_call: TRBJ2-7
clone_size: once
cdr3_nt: TGCGCCAGCAGCCCCGACAGGGACGGGGAGCAGTACTTC
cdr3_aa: CASSPDRDGEQYF

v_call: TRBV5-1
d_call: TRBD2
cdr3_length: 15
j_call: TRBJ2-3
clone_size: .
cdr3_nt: TGCGCCAGCAGCTTGGAGGGACTAGCCCAAGATACGCAGTATTTT
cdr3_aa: CASSLEGLAQDTQYF

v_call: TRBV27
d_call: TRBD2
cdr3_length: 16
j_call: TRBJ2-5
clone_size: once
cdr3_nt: TGTGCCAGCAGTTCCCTGACTAGCGGGTCGCGAGAGACCCAGTACTTC
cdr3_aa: CASSSLTSGSRETQYF

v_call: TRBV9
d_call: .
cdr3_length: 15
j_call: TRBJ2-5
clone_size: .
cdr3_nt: TGTGCCAGCACTCTAAGGGGGATGCCTCAAGAGACCCAGTACTTC
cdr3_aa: CASTLRGMPQETQYF

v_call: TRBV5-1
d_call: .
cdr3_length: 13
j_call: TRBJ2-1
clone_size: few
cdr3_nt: TGCGCCAGCAGCTTGGGGCCTGTTGATGAGCAGTTCTTC
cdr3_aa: CASSLGPVDEQFF

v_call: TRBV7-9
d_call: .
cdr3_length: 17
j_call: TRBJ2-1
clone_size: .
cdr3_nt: TGTGCCAGCAGCTTCAACCCACTAGTTAGGCAACTCAATGAGCAGTTCTTC
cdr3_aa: CASSFNPLVRQLNEQFF

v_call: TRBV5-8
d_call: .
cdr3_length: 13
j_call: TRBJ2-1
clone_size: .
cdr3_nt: TGTGCGGGACTCAAGAGCTCCTACAATGAGCAGTTCTTC
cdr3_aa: CAGLKSSYNEQFF

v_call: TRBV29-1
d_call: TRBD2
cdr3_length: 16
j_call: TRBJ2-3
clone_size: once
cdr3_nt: TGCAGCGTTGACCCGGGACTAGCGGGAGTAACAGATACGCAGTATTTT
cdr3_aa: CSVDPGLAGVTDTQYF

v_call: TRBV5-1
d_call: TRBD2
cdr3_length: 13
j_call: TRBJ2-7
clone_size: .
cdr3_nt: TGCGCCAGCAGCACTGGACTAGCGGGCGTCTCCCTCTTC
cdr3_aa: CASSTGLAGVSLF

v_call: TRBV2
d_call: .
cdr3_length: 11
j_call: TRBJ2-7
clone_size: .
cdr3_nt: TGTGCCAGCACCACTATCTCCGAGCAGTACTTC
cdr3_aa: CASTTISEQYF

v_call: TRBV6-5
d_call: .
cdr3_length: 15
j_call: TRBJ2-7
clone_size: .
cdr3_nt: TGTGCCAGCAGTTACGGGCGGAGGACGCGCTACGAGCAGTACTTC
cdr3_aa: CASSYGRRTRYEQYF

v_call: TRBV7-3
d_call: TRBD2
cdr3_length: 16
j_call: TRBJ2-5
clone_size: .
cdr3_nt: TGTGCCAGCAGCCCCGGGGGGGCGGGGACTCAAGAGACCCAGTACTTC
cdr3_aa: CASSPGGAGTQETQYF

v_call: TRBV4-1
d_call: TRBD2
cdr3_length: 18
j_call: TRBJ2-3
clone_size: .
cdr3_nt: TGCGCCAGCAGCCAACACCCCACATCGACTAGCGGGACGGATACGCAGTATTTT
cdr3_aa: CASSQHPTSTSGTDTQYF

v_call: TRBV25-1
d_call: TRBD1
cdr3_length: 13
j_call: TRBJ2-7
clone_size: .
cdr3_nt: TGTGCCCTGGGACAGGGGTCAGACTACGAGCAGTACTTC
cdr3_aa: CALGQGSDYEQYF

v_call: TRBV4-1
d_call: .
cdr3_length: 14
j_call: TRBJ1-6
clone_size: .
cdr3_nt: TGCGCCAGCAGCCAAGTACGCGGGGATTCACCCCTCCACTTT
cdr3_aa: CASSQVRGDSPLHF

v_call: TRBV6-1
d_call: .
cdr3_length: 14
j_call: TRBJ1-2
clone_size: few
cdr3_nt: TGTGCCACCACAAAGGAGACAGGAAGGTATGGCTACACCTTC
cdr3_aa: CATTKETGRYGYTF

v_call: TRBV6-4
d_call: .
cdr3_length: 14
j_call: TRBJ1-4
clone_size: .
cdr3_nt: TGTGCCAGCAACCCGAGGGCAACTAATGAAAAACTGTTTTTT
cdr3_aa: CASNPRATNEKLFF

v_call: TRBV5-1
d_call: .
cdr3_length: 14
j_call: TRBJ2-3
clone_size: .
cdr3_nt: TGCGCCAGCAGCTTGGGAGCCGGGACAGATACGCAGTATTTT
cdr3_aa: CASSLGAGTDTQYF

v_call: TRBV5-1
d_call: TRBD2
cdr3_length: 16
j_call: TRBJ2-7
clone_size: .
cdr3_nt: TGCGCCAGCAGCTTAGCGGTAGCGGGAGGAGCCTACGAGCAGTACTTC
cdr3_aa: CASSLAVAGGAYEQYF

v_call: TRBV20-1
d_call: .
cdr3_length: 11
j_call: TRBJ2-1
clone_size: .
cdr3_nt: TGCAGTGCGAAAGGACTAAGCGAGCAGTTCTTC
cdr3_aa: CSAKGLSEQFF

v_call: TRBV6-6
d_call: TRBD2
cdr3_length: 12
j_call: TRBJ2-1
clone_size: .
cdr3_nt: TGTGCCAGCAGTTACGGGGGGGATGAGCAGTTCTTC
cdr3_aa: CASSYGGDEQFF

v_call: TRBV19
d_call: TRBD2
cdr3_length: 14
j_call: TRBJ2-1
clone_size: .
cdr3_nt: TGTGCCAGTAGGGGCGGGAGGGGTTACAATGAGCAGTTCTTC
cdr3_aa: CASRGGRGYNEQFF

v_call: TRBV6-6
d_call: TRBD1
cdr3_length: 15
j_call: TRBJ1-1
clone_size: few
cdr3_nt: TGTGCCAGCAGTCCCAGAAAGACAGGGTACACTGAAGCTTTCTTT
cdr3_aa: CASSPRKTGYTEAFF

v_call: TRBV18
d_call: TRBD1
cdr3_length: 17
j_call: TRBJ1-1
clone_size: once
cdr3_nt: TGTGCCAGCTCACCATCCCGGGGACAGGGAACCAACACTGAAGCTTTCTTT
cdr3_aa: CASSPSRGQGTNTEAFF

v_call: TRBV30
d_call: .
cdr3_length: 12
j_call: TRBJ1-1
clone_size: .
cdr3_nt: TGTGCCTGGAGTGTAGGCGGGGAAGGAGCTTTCTTT
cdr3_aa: CAWSVGGEGAFF

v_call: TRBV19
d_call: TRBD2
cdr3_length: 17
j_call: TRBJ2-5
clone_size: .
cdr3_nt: TGTGCCAGTAGTACCGGACTAGCGGGGCGGTTGGGAGAGACCCAGTACTTC
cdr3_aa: CASSTGLAGRLGETQYF

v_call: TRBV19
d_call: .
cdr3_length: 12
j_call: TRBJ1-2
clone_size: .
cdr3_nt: TGTGCCAGTAGTCAGAGGGCCTATGGCTACACCTTC
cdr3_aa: CASSQRAYGYTF

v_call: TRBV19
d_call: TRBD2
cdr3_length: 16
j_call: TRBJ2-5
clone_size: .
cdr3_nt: TGTGCCAGTAGTGCCCTGACTAGCGGGGACCAAGAGACCCAGTACTTC
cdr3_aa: CASSALTSGDQETQYF

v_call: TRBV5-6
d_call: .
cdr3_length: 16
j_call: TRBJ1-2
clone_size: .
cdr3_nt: TGTGCCAGCAGCTTGTTTCGTAGCAGGGTCAGGGATGGCTACACCTTC
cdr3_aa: CASSLFRSRVRDGYTF

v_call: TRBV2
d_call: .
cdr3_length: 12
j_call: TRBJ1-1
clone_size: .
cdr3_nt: TGTGCCAGCAGTGAACTCCTTCTCGAAGCTTTCTTT
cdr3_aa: CASSELLLEAFF

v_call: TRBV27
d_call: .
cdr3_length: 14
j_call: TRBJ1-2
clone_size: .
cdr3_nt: TGTGCCAGCAGTTTCGGACAGCCACTATCTGGCTACACCTTC
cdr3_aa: CASSFGQPLSGYTF

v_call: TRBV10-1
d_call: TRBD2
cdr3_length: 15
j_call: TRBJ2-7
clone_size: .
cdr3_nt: TGCGCCAGCAGAGAGACTAGCGGGACTTACTACGAGCAGTACTTC
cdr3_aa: CASRETSGTYYEQYF

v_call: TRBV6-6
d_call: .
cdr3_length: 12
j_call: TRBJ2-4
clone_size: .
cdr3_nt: TGTGCCAGCAGTTACAGGGGAAACATTCAGTACTTC
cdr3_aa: CASSYRGNIQYF

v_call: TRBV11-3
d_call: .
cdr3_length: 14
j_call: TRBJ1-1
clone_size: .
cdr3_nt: TGTGCCAGCAGCTTTAACGAGGGGGACACTGAAGCTTTCTTT
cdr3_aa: CASSFNEGDTEAFF

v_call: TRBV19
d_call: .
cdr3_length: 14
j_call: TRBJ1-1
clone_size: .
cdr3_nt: TGTGCCACCTCGCGGGTAGGGAGGAACACTGAAGCTTTCTTT
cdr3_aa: CATSRVGRNTEAFF

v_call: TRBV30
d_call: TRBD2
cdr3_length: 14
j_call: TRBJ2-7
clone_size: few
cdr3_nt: TGTGCCTGCCCAAAGCGGGAGGGCTCCTACGAGCAGTACTTC
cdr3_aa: CACPKREGSYEQYF

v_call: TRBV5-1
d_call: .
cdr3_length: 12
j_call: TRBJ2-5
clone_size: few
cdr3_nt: TGCGCCAGCAGCGGCAGCCAAGAGACCCAGTACTTC
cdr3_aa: CASSGSQETQYF

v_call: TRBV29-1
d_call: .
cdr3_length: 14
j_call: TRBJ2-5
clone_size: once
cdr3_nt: TGCAGCGTTGAAGAGAGGGACTTACAAGAGACCCAGTACTTC
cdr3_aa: CSVEERDLQETQYF

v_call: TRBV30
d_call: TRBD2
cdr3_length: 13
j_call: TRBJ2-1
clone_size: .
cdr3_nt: TGTGCCTGGAGTTATGGGGGGGGGAATGAGCAGTTCTTC
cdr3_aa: CAWSYGGGNEQFF

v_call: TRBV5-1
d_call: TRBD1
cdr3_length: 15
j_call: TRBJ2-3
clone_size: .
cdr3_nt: TGCGCCAGCAGCTTGGGGGGGACAGAGACAGATACGCAGTATTTT
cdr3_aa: CASSLGGTETDTQYF

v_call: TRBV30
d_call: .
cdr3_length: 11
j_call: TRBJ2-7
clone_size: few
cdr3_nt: TGTGCCTGGGGGCATGCCTACGAGCAGTACTTC
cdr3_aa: CAWGHAYEQYF

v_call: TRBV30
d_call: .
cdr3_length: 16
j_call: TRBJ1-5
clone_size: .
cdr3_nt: TGTGCCTGGAGTGCCCAGAGGGTTGATAGCAATCAGCCCCAGCATTTT
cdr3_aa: CAWSAQRVDSNQPQHF

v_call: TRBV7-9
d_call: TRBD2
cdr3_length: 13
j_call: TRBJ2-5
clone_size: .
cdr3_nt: TGTGCCAGCAGCCACCGGGAGGGTCCGACCCAGTACTTC
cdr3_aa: CASSHREGPTQYF

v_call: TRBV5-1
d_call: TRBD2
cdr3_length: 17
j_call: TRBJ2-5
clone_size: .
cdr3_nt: TGCGCCAGCAGCCATGGACTAGCGGGAGGGAATCAAGAGACCCAGTACTTC
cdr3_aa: CASSHGLAGGNQETQYF